These 17 T cell receptor beta chains were sequenced from one sample in a study of CXCR3-negative and CXCR3-positive naive CD8 T cells. The TRB cDNA libraries were prepared by 5' RACE with UMI labels. TCRdb reprocessed the 5' RACE reads and reports one entry per CDR3 protein, with no DNA. The listing contains under 50,000 distinct CDR3 sequences. Sequences were obtained from naive CXCR3- CD8+ T cells from blood. Subset given: CD45RO-CCR7+CD27+CD95- naive CD8+ T cells lacking CXCR3 (TNR3-). The receptors come from a human donor in good health. Some clones in this sample may be carry-over from other donors' samples.

The V and J genes are TRBV7-2 and TRBJ2-7. This CDR3 comprises 14 residues. Germline CDR1 and CDR2: SGHTA and FQGNSA. CDR3 residues: CASSLLGTHYEQYF.

This chain uses TRBV20-1 with TRBJ2-7; there is no DNA to check the TCRdb D call of TRBD1. The germline V gene encodes CDR1 DFQATT and CDR2 SNEGSKA (reference sequence). CDR3 length: 13 amino acids. This chain's CDR3 is CSARSDREYEQYF.

The rearrangement joins TRBV20-1 to TRBJ2-7. Germline loops: CDR1 DFQATT, CDR2 SNEGSKA (reference sequence). The CDR3 runs to 15 residues. This CDR3 reads CSASYSGLSSYEQYF.

V usage is TRBV7-3 and J usage is TRBJ2-3. Germline-derived CDR1 and CDR2 are SGHTA and FQGTGA. This CDR3 is 13 amino acids long. The CDR3 region is CASSLTRGDTQYF.

The chain employs TRBV7-8 and TRBJ2-1; TCRdb's D call of TRBD2 is untestable without DNA. The germline V gene has CDR1 SGHVS and CDR2 FQNEAQ. The CDR3 sequence is 17 residues long. This CDR3 reads CASSNEGLLSSYNEQFF.

CDR3 region: CSVTLAVSYNEQFF. V gene TRBV29-1 combines with J gene TRBJ2-1; TCRdb picks TRBD2, but there is no DNA to check that call. Germline CDR1 SQVTM, CDR2 ANQGSEA. The CDR3 runs to 14 residues.

The CDR3 region is CSVEDEETGGDTQYF. The gene calls are TRBV29-1 and TRBJ2-3; TCRdb proposes TRBD1, but this gene call is untestable without DNA. The germline CDR1 and CDR2 sequences are SQVTM and ANQGSEA. The CDR3 loop spans 15 amino acids.

This chain links TRBV29-1 with TRBJ1-1; TCRdb indicates TRBD1, and absent DNA this call remains unverified. The CDR3 sequence is 18 residues long. CDR1 and CDR2 from the germline V gene are SQVTM and ANQGSEA. CDR3 amino acids: CSVKGYTNVDSTEREAFF.

The rearrangement links TRBV6-2 or TRBV6-3 to TRBJ2-3. The CDR3 sequence is 14 residues long. Germline CDR1 and CDR2: MNHEY and SVGEGT. CDR3: CASSPSSLTDTQYF.

This chain joins TRBV3-1 and TRBJ2-3; the TCRdb D gene call, TRBD2, has no DNA to confirm it. CDR3 length: 16 amino acids. Germline CDR1 and CDR2: LGHDT and YNNKEL (reference sequence). The chain's CDR3 is CASSQDLGGTFNTQYF.

The chain combines TRBV7-9 with TRBJ1-2. The germline V gene has CDR1 SEHNR and CDR2 FQNEAQ (reference sequence). This CDR3 region has 13 residues. CDR3 sequence reads: CASSLAQRYGYTF. The full variable domain, in which reference TRBV7-9 and TRBJ1-2 provide the parts outside the CDR3, is DTGVSQNPRHKITKRGQNVTFRCDPISEHNRLYWYRQTLGQGPEFLTYFQNEAQLEKSRLLSDRFSAERPKGSFSTLEIQRTEQGDSAMYLCASSLAQRYGYTFGSGTRLTVV.

This chain uses TRBV29-1 with TRBJ2-5; TCRdb outputs TRBD2, but without DNA this stays unchecked. The CDR3 sequence is 14 residues long. Germline V gene lookup returns CDR1 SQVTM and CDR2 ANQGSEA. The CDR3 region is CSAIRLAVLETQYF. Based on the CDR3 plus reference TRBV29-1 and TRBJ2-5, the full variable domain is SAVISQKPSRDICQRGTSLTIQCQVDSQVTMMFWYRQQPGQSLTLIATANQGSEATYESGFVIDKFPISRPNLTFSTLTVSNMSPEDSSIYLCSAIRLAVLETQYFGPGTRLLVL.

This sequence joins TRBV6-5 and TRBJ1-1. Germline V gene lookup returns CDR1 MNHEY and CDR2 SVGAGI. The CDR3 is made up of 14 amino acids. CDR3 sequence reads: CASSYSGRVTEAFF.

The rearrangement uses TRBV7-9 and TRBJ2-5. This CDR3 region has 14 residues. The V gene's germline CDR1 is SEHNR and CDR2 FQNEAQ (reference sequence). CDR3 sequence reads: CASSFAGDWETQYF.

This chain uses TRBV28 with TRBJ2-1; TCRdb calls TRBD2, which cannot be checked without DNA. Looked up from germline, CDR1 is MDHEN and CDR2 is SYDVKM. The CDR3 sequence is 13 residues long. CDR3 in amino acids: CASNLLSSGEQFF. Looking up the rest from reference TRBV28 and TRBJ2-1 gives the full variable domain: DVKVTQSSRYLVKRTGEKVFLECVQDMDHENMFWYRQDPGLGLRLIYFSYDVKMKEKGDIPEGYSVSREKKERFSLILESASTNQTSMYLCASNLLSSGEQFFGPGTRLTVL.

This chain uses TRBV18 with TRBJ2-3. The length of the CDR3 is 13 residues. Germline CDR1 and CDR2: KGHSH and LQKENI. Here the CDR3 reads CASSDLPTDTQYF.

The chain uses TRBV9 and TRBJ2-7; the D call from TCRdb, TRBD1, cannot be confirmed without DNA. The length of the CDR3 is 15 residues. CDR1 is SGDLS and CDR2 is YYNGEE in the germline V gene. CDR3 loop: CASSPGTGMLYEQYF.